Included here is one TCR beta chain sequence, with context. Its cognate antigen is unknown. These data are taken from a study of CD4+ T cells in melanoma. Study-level points and caveats: CD8+ T cell, macrophage and B cell function reportedly correlated with neoantigen-specific CD4+ T cells. In melanoma, neoantigen-specific CD4+ T cells reportedly differed in differentiation state.

Only in-frame clones appear in the TCRdb table, and some are missing; sequencing was by immunoSEQ multiplex PCR. The sample lists about 55,000 clones, almost 70% occurring once. The receptor was isolated from a human donor with melanoma. Material: tumor tissue.

CDR3 sequence (DNA): TGTGCCAGCAGTTACGCTAGCTTCAATGAGCAGTTCTTC. Translating it yields CASSYASFNEQFF. The rearrangement joins TRBV6-6 to TRBJ2-1; a possible D gene is TRBD2 (5 bases). V was cut by 2 bases and J by 6 bases, with 8 bases left in between. Germline lookup yields CDR1 MNHNY and CDR2 SVGAGI (reference sequence). CDR3 size: 13 residues.